This TCR beta chain was sequenced during a study of blood T cell repertoires in COVID-19. Study context: COVID-19 samples, acute and convalescent, were from the United States, Italy and Spain. PBMCs, B-cell-depleted T cells, or T cells provided the cDNA or gDNA that made up the material.

V dropped 5 bases and J dropped 7; count of bases not matched to a gene: 12. Germline values: CDR1 LNHDA, CDR2 SQIVND (reference sequence). The CDR3 has 16 residues. In terms of age and location, participants ranged from about 18 to 89 years and lived in fewer than 30 US areas. Participants' reported clinical history set cohort assignment. TCRdb's copy holds only in-frame clones and misses some; the assay was immunoSEQ multiplex PCR. The table has around 250,000 clones, over 80% seen once. The source of this sequence is a human donor in a cohort exposed to, infected with or recovered from COVID-19 (not recorded which). The donor label of this sample is uncertain. The chain recombines TRBV19 with TRBJ1-5; 9 bases map to TRBD1. The source material was PBMCs or T cells enriched from blood (not recorded which). CDR3: CASSAPGTGNGQPQHF. CDR3 DNA sequence: TGTGCCAGTAGTGCCCCCGGGACAGGGAATGGACAGCCCCAGCATTTT.